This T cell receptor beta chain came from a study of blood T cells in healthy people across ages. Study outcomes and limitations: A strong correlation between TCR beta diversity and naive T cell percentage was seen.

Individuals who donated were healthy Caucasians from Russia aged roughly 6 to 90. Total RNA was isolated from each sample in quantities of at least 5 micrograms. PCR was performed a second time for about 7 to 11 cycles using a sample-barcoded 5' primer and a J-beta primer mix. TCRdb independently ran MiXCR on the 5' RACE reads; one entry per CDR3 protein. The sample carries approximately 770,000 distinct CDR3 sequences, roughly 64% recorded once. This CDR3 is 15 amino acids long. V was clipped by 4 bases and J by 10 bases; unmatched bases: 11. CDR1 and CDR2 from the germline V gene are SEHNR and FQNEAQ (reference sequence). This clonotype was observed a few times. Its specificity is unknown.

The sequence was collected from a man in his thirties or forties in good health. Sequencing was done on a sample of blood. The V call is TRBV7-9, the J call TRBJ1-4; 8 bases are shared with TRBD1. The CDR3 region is CASSWTGNGPPKLFF. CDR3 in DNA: TGTGCCAGCAGCTGGACAGGGAACGGACCCCCAAAACTGTTTTTT. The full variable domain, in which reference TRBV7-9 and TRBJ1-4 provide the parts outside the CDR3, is DTGVSQNPRHKITKRGQNVTFRCDPISEHNRLYWYRQTLGQGPEFLTYFQNEAQLEKSRLLSDRFSAERPKGSFSTLEIQRTEQGDSAMYLCASSWTGNGPPKLFFGSGTQLSVL.